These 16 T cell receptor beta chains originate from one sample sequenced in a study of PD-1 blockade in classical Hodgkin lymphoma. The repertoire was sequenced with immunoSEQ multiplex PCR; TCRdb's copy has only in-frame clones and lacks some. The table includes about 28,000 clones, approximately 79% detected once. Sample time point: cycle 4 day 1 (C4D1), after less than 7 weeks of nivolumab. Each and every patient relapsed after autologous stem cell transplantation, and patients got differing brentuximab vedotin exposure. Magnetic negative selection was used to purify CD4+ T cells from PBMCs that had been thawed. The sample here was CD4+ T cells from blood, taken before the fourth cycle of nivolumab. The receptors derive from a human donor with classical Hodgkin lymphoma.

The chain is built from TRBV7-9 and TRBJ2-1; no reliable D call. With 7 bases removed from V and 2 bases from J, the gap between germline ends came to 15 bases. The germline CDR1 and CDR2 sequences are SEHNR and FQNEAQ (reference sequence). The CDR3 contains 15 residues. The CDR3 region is CASTTTAGAYNEQFF. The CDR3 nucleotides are TGTGCCAGCACCACGACGGCAGGAGCCTACAATGAGCAGTTCTTC.

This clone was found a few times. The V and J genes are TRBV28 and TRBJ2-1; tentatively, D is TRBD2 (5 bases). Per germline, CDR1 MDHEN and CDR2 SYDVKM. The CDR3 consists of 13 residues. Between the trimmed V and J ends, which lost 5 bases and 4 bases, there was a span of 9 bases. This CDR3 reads CASSQGGYNEQFF. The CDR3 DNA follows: TGTGCCAGCAGTCAAGGAGGATACAATGAGCAGTTCTTC.

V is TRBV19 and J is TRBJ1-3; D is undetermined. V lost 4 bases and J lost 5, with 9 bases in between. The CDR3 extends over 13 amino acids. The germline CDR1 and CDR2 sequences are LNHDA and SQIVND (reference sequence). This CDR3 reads CASSSLERNTIYF. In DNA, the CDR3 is TGTGCCAGTAGTAGTTTGGAACGAAACACCATATATTTT.

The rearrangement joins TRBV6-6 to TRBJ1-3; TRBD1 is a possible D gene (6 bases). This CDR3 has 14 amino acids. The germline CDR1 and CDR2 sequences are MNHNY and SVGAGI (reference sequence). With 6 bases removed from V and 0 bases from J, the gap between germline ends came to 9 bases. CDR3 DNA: TGTGCCAGCAGGACAGGCGACTCTGGAAACACCATATATTTT. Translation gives CASRTGDSGNTIYF.

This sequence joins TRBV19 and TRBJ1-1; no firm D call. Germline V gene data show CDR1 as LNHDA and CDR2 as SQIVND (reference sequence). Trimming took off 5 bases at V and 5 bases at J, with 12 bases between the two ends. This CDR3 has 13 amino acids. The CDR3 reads CASSLVEGTEAFF. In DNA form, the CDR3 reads TGTGCCAGTAGTCTGGTCGAGGGTACTGAAGCTTTCTTT.

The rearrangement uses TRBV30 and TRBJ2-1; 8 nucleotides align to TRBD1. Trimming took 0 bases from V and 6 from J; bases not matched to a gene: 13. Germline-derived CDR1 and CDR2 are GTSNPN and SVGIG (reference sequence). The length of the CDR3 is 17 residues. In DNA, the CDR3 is TGTGCCTGGAGTGTCCCATACCTTACCGACAGGGGCAATGAGCAGTTCTTC. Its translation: CAWSVPYLTDRGNEQFF.

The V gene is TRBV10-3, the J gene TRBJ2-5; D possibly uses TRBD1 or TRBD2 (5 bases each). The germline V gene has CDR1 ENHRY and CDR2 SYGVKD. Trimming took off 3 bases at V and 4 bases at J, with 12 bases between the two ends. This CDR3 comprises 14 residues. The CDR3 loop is CAISEAGGRETQYF. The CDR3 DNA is TGTGCCATCAGTGAAGCTGGGGGTAGAGAGACCCAGTACTTC.

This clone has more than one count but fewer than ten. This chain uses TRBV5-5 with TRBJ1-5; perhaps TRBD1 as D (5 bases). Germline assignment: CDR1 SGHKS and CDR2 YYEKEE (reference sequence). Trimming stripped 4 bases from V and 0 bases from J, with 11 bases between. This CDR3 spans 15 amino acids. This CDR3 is CASSPDSYSNQPQHF. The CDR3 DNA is TGTGCCAGCAGCCCAGACAGTTATAGCAATCAGCCCCAGCATTTT. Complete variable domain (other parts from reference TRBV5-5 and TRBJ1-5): DAGVTQSPTHLIKTRGQQVTLRCSPISGHKSVSWYQQVLGQGPQFIFQYYEKEERGRGNFPDRFSARQFPNYSSELNVNALLLGDSALYLCASSPDSYSNQPQHFGDGTRLSIL.

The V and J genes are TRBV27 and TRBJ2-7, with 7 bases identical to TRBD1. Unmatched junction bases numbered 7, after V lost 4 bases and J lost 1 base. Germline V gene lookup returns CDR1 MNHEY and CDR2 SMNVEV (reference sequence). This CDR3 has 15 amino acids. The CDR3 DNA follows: TGTGCCAGCAGTTCCCGACCGGGACAGTCCTACGAGCAGTACTTC. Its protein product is CASSSRPGQSYEQYF.

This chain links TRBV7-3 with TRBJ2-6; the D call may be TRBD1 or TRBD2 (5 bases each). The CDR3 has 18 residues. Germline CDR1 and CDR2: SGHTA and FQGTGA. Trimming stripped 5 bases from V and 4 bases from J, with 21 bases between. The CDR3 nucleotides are TGTGCCAGCAGCAAAACCGGGACCACCTTAGGAGGGGCCAACGTCCTGACTTTC. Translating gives CASSKTGTTLGGANVLTF.

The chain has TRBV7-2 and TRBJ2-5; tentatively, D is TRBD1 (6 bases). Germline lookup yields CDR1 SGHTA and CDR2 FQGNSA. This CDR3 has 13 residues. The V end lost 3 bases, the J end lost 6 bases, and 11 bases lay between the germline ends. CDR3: CASSFGTPKTQYF. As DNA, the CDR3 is TGTGCCAGCAGCTTCGGGACACCAAAGACCCAGTACTTC. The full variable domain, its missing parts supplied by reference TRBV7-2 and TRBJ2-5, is GAGVSQSPSNKVTEKGKDVELRCDPISGHTALYWYRQSLGQGLEFLIYFQGNSAPDKSGLPSDRFSAERTGGSVSTLTIQRTQQEDSAVYLCASSFGTPKTQYFGPGTRLLVL.

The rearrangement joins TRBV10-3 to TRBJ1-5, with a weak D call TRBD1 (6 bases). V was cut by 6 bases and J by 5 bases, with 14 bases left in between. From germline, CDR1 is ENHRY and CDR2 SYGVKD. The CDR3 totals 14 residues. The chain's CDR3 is CAIRADRWDQPQHF. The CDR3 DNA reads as TGTGCCATCAGGGCTGACAGGTGGGATCAGCCCCAGCATTTT.

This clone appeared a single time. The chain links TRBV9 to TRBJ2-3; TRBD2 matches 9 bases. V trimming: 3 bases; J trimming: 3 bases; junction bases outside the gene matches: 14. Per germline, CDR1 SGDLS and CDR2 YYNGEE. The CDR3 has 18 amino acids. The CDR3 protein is CASSGPNKLAGVTDTQYF. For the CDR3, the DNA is TGTGCCAGCAGCGGCCCTAATAAATTAGCGGGAGTGACAGATACGCAGTATTTT. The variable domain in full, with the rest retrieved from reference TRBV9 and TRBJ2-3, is DSGVTQTPKHLITATGQRVTLRCSPRSGDLSVYWYQQSLDQGLQFLIQYYNGEERAKGNILERFSAQQFPDLHSELNLSSLELGDSALYFCASSGPNKLAGVTDTQYFGPGTRLTVL.

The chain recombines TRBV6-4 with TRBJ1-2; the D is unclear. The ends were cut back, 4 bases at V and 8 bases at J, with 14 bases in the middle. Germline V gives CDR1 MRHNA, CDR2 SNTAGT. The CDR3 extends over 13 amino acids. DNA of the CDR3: TGTGCCAGCAGTGTAGAGGGCGGAAGAGGCTACACCTTC. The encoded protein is CASSVEGGRGYTF.

The CDR3 DNA reads TGCAGCGTTGGCAAACAGGGGAACACTGAAGCTTTCTTT. Its translation: CSVGKQGNTEAFF. The V gene is TRBV29-1, the J gene TRBJ1-1; the D gene is possibly TRBD1 (6 bases). This CDR3 has 13 amino acids. CDR1 SQVTM and CDR2 ANQGSEA come from the germline V gene. The V end was cut by 4 bases, the J end by 1 base, with 10 bases between. Supplemented by reference TRBV29-1 and TRBJ1-1, the full variable domain reads SAVISQKPSRDICQRGTSLTIQCQVDSQVTMMFWYRQQPGQSLTLIATANQGSEATYESGFVIDKFPISRPNLTFSTLTVSNMSPEDSSIYLCSVGKQGNTEAFFGQGTRLTVV.

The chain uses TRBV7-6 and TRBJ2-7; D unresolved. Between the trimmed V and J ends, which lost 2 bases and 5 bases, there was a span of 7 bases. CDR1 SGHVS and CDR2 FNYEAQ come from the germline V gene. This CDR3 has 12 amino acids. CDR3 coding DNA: TGTGCCAGCAGCTTAAGGTGGGACGAGCAGTACTTC. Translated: CASSLRWDEQYF.